This T cell receptor (beta chain) originates from a study of regulatory T cells in long-lasting Graves disease (dated by TCRdb to the early 2020s). General notes on the study: Patients with newly diagnosed Graves' disease had been on antithyroid drugs for under 3 months. Peripheral blood TCR sequencing and RNA sequencing compared persistent Graves' disease patients with newly diagnosed Graves' disease patients. The study took place in China and was registered as a clinical trial. TCR sequencing covered around 13 persistent and approximately 20 newly diagnosed Graves' disease patients, some 35 samples in total. General findings and caveats noted by the study authors: Because the primary lesion, thyroid tissue, could not be accessed, the study looked at peripheral blood alone. Compared with newly diagnosed patients, persistent Graves' disease patients had lower TCR Shannon entropy and fewer highly expanded clones, which suggests clonal expansion. Preferential use of TRBV28, TRBJ1-2 and TRBJ2-5 was observed in persistent disease, whereas TRBV20-1 and TRBJ2-1 were favored in newly diagnosed disease. The small sample size was acknowledged by the authors as a limitation that may reduce accuracy. Persistent patients shared more public clonotypes among themselves (fewer than 3,000) than newly diagnosed patients did (nearly 1,000). Sequencing and analysis were restricted to the TCR beta chain.

Receptors were amplified or captured by multiplex PCR. Sequencer: Illumina HiSeq 4000. To build TCR beta libraries, CDR3 regions were amplified by Arm-PCR using iRepertoire HTBI primers. PCR products were gel purified before sequencing. On the study's bioinformatics: Across samples, roughly 60 TRBV and roughly 15 TRBJ segments were identified and used for gene usage analysis of CDR3 amino acid clonotypes. COPE and FqMerger were used to merge filtered high-quality paired reads into contigs. BLAST was used to align contigs to the IMGT TRBV, TRBD and TRBJ reference genes, and CDR3 was defined following IMGT. Any clonotype with a frequency above 0.1% was counted as a highly expanded clone. Shannon entropy was used to measure repertoire diversity, and the Gini coefficient was used to measure V-J evenness. Public clonotypes were defined as clonotypes shared by more than one individual. TCRdb itself trimmed the public reads at Q25 with fastp, ran MiXCR and retained productive beta chains. For every CDR3 protein sequence, its rows merge into one entry that carries the most common genes and DNA. These V and J calls originate from TCRdb's pipeline instead of the authors' own analysis. The sample table holds under 250,000 distinct CDR3 sequences, of which about 19% were seen once. The ten largest clones represent approximately 12% of the sample.

The time point label of this sample denotes: newly diagnosed GD, antithyroid drugs for less than 3 months. For both TCR sequencing and RNA sequencing, RNA was extracted from PBMCs in TRIzol. Graves' disease was diagnosed according to American Thyroid Association guidelines. Recruitment of patients was carried out at an endocrinology department in Xi'an, China. Each patient gave 7.5 to 10 milliliters of peripheral blood, collected in an EDTA anticoagulant tube. Ficoll Paque Plus density gradient separation was used to isolate PBMCs, and no further T cell sorting was performed. An Agilent 2100 Bioanalyzer and agarose gel were used to check RNA quality, and a NanoDrop 2000 was used to measure RNA concentration. The CDR3 measures 14 amino acids from cysteine to phenylalanine. Just CDR3 DNA is preserved here, 42 bases in frame from base 1. At the junction V is shortened by 8 bases and J by 5 bases, with 18 bases in between. From a lookup of the germline V gene, CDR1 and CDR2 are SNHLY and FYNNEI.

In its sample, this clonotype was seen many times. Its antigen remains unidentified. No much larger clone is present one base from it, and per-base qualities are unavailable. This sample also belongs to another study, concerning T cells in Graves' hyperthyroidism and ophthalmopathy. The second study's paper adds: A patient counted as having stable Graves' hyperthyroidism if no progression to ophthalmopathy occurred over 18 months of follow-up. Hyperthyroidism patients were aged 18 to 65 years and newly diagnosed, with disease duration of less than 2 months. Patients with uncontrolled infections, other autoimmune diseases, pregnancy or lactation were excluded. Diagnoses relied on clinical symptoms, serum thyroxine and TRAb, thyroid ultrasound and orbital computed tomography. The TCR CDR3 was subjected to a first round of RT-PCR using the HTBI primer set and the Qiagen OneStep RT-PCR kit. Most expanded thyroid clonotypes (frequency above 0.001) were also detected in blood, a finding suggesting that blood repertoires may reflect thyroid immune responses. In cross-validation, a model built on a 13 V-J signature told ophthalmopathy apart from stable hyperthyroidism with 85% to 90% sensitivity and about 81% specificity, and in testing the same model reached 80%/75%. In validation, the model predicted progression to ophthalmopathy with around 71% sensitivity and approximately 72% specificity, a median of 6.5 months before onset. A discovery cohort of approximately 100 patients, roughly 43 with Graves' ophthalmopathy and approximately 60 with stable Graves' hyperthyroidism, was used to find distinguishing TCR V-J signatures. Prospective prediction of ophthalmopathy was tested in an independent validation cohort of 18 to 20 hyperthyroidism patients and around 16 patients who later progressed to ophthalmopathy. The 95 to 100 discovery patients were randomly split 7:3 into training and test sets. Thyroid tissue and blood T-cell repertoires from six Graves' hyperthyroidism patients were also compared in the study. After blood sampling, hyperthyroidism patients were treated with methimazole at a starting dose of 30 mg daily, and ophthalmopathy patients were treated with high-dose intravenous methylprednisolone. Libraries were constructed in a second round of multiplex PCR, after which size selection and purification were performed. The libraries were sequenced on an Illumina HiSeq2000 using paired-end 100 bp reads. SOAPnuke was used to process the raw data, throwing out any read that contained adapters or uncalled bases, had a mean Phred below 15, or lacked an exact constant-primer or identifier match. COPE v1.2.5 was used to merge high-quality paired reads, and clonotypes were defined as unique nucleotide sequences. Clonotypes were aligned to IMGT TRBV, TRBD and TRBJ reference segments using MiTCR v1.1. Only V-J combinations with frequency above 0.0001, covering roughly 99% of repertoires, were analysed. A TCS score was defined as the ratio of F50 (clonal expansion) to E x V (chaos), with BLOSUM62-based TCRdist applied between CDR3 peptides within each V-J. Welch's t-statistics and random forest reduced roughly 540 V-J features to 13, which were used in a naive Bayes classifier (R e1071). No statistical method was used to fix the sample size in advance, and group allocation was not hidden from the investigators. TCR Vbeta CDR3 sequencing of approximately 140 peripheral blood samples (43 ophthalmopathy, 75 to 85 hyperthyroidism and some 17 progressor patients) is reported in the paper.

The specimen comprised peripheral blood mononuclear cells (PBMCs), sampled at new diagnosis, from a patient treated with antithyroid drugs. This receptor was taken from a woman aged 30 to 39 with Graves disease. Donor details come from another sample of the same person, matched by shared clones. The chain is made from TRBV2 and TRBJ2-5, with an unclear D gene assignment. Read as DNA, the sequence is TGTGCCAGCTTGTTTCGGGCCCCTCTGGAGACCCAGTACTTC. Translated, this gives CASLFRAPLETQYF.